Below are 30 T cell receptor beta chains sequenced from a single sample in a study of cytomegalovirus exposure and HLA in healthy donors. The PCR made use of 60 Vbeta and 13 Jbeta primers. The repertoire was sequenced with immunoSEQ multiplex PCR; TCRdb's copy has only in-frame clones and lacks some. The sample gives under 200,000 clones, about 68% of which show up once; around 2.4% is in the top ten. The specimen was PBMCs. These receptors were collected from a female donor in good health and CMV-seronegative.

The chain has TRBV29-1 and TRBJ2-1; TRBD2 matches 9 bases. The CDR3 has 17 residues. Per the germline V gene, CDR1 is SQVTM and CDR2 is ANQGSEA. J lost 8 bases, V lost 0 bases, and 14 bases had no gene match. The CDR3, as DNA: TGCAGCGTTGAAGAACGCGTAGCGGGGGTGCCTCGGGATGAGCAGTTCTTC. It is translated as CSVEERVAGVPRDEQFF.

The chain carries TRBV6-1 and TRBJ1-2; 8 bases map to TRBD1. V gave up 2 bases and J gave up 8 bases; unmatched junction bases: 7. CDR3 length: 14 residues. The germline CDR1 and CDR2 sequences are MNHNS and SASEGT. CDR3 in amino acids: CASSEYGTGWGYTF. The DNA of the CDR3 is TGTGCCAGCAGTGAATATGGGACAGGCTGGGGCTACACCTTC.

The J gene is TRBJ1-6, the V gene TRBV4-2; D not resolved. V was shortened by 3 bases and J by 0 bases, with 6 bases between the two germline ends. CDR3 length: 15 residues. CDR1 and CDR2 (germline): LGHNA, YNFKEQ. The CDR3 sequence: CASSQRSSYNSPLHF. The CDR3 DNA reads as TGTGCCAGCAGCCAGAGGAGCTCCTATAATTCACCCCTCCACTTT.

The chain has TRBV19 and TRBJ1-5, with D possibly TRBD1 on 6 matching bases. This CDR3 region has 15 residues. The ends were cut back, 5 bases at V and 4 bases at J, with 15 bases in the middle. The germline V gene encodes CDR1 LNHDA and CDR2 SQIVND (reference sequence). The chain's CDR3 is CASSVGTSSNQPQHF. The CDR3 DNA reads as TGTGCCAGTAGTGTTGGGACAAGTTCAAATCAGCCCCAGCATTTT. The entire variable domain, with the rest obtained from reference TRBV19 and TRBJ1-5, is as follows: DGGITQSPKYLFRKEGQNVTLSCEQNLNHDAMYWYRQDPGQGLRLIYYSQIVNDFQKGDIAEGYSVSREKKESFPLTVTSAQKNPTAFYLCASSVGTSSNQPQHFGDGTRLSIL.

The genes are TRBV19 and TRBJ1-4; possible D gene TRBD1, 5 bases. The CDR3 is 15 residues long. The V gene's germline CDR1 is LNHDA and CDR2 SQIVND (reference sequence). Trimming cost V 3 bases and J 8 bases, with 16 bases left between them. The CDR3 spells CASSIGGVVKEKLFF. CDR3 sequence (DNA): TGTGCCAGTAGTATCGGAGGGGTTGTTAAGGAAAAACTGTTTTTT. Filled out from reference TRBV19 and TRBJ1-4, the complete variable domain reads DGGITQSPKYLFRKEGQNVTLSCEQNLNHDAMYWYRQDPGQGLRLIYYSQIVNDFQKGDIAEGYSVSREKKESFPLTVTSAQKNPTAFYLCASSIGGVVKEKLFFGSGTQLSVL.

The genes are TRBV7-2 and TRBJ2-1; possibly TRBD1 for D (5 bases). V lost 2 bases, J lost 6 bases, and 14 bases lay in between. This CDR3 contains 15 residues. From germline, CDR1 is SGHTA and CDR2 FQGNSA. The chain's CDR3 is CASSLRGLSLNEQFF. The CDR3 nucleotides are TGTGCCAGCAGCTTAAGGGGTCTTTCCCTCAATGAGCAGTTCTTC.

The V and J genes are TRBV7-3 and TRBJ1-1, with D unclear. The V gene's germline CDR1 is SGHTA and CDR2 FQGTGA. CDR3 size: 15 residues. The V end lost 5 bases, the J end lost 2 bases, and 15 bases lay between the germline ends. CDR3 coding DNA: TGTGCCAGCAGCGATCGGAGCGGGGTTAACACTGAAGCTTTCTTT. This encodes CASSDRSGVNTEAFF.

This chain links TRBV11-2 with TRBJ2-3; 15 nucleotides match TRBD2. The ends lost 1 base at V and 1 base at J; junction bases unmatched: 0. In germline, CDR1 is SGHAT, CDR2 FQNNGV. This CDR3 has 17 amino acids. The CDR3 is CASSLGTSGRGTDTQYF. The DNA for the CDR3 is TGTGCCAGCAGCTTAGGGACTAGCGGGAGGGGCACAGATACGCAGTATTTT.

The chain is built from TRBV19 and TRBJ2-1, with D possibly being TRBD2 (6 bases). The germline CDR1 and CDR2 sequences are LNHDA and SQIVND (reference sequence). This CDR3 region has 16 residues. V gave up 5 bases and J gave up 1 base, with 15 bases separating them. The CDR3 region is CASSPPGGWSYNEQFF. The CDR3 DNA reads TGTGCCAGTAGTCCCCCCGGGGGTTGGTCCTACAATGAGCAGTTCTTC.

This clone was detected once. In DNA form, the CDR3 reads TGTGCCAGCAGCGCAGACAGGGGAACCGGGGAGCTGTTTTTT. This codes for CASSADRGTGELFF. This chain uses TRBV9 with TRBJ2-2; TRBD1 matches at 8 bases. V was pared by 3 bases and J by 5 bases, with 3 bases of the junction left unmatched. Looked up from germline, CDR1 is SGDLS and CDR2 is YYNGEE. CDR3 length: 14 amino acids.

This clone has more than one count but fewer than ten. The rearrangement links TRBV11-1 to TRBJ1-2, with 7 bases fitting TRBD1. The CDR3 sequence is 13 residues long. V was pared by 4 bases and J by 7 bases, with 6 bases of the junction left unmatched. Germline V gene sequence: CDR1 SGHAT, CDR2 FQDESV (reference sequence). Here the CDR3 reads CASSSTGDSGYTF. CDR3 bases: TGTGCCAGCAGCTCTACAGGGGACTCTGGCTACACCTTC.

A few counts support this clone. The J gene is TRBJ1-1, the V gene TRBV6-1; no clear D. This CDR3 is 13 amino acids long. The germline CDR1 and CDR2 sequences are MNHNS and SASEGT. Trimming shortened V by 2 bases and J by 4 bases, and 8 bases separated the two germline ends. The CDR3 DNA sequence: TGTGCCAGCAGTGAATCAGGCCGCACTGAAGCTTTCTTT. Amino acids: CASSESGRTEAFF.

The CDR3 DNA is TGTGCCAGCAGTAAAACCGGGACAGGGGTTCCCTACGAGCAGTACTTC. It encodes CASSKTGTGVPYEQYF. This chain uses TRBV27 with TRBJ2-7, with TRBD1 matching 10 bases. There are 16 residues in the CDR3. CDR1 and CDR2 (germline): MNHEY, SMNVEV (reference sequence). V shed 5 bases, J shed 2 bases, and the junction held 9 bases outside the gene matches.

The CDR3 bases are TGTGCCGGTAGCGGGGGTTCGAACACCGGGGAGCTGTTTTTT. Translation gives CAGSGGSNTGELFF. This chain joins TRBV6-1 and TRBJ2-2; 9 bases agree with TRBD2. The CDR3 runs to 14 residues. J lost 0 bases, V lost 11 bases, and 4 bases had no gene match. Germline CDR1 MNHNS, CDR2 SASEGT.

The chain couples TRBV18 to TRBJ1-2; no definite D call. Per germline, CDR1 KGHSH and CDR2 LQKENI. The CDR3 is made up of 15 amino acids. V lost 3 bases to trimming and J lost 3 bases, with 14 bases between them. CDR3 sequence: CASSPSPEVDYGYTF. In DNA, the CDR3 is TGTGCCAGCTCACCTTCCCCAGAAGTGGACTATGGCTACACCTTC.

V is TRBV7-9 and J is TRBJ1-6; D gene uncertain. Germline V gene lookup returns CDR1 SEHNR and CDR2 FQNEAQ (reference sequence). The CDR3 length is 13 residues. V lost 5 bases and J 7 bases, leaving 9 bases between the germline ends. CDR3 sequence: CASSRPGNSPLHF. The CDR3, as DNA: TGTGCCAGCAGCCGGCCAGGAAATTCACCCCTCCACTTT.

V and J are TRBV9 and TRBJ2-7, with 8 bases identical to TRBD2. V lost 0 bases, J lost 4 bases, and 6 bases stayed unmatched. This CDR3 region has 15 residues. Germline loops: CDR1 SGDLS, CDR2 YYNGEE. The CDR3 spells CASSVGAGGAYEQYF. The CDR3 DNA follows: TGTGCCAGCAGCGTAGGGGCGGGAGGCGCTTACGAGCAGTACTTC.

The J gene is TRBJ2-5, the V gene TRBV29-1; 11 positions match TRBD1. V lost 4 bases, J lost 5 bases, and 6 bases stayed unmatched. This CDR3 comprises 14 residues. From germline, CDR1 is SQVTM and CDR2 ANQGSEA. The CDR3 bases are TGCAGCGTTGTACGGACAGGGGGCGCGGAGACCCAGTACTTC. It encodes CSVVRTGGAETQYF.

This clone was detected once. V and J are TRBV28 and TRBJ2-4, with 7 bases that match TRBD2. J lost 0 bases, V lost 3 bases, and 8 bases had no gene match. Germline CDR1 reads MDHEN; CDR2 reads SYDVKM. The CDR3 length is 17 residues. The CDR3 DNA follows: TGTGCCAGCAGTTTTAGTAGCGGGCCTCTAGCCAAAAACATTCAGTACTTC. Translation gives CASSFSSGPLAKNIQYF. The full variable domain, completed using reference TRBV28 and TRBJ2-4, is DVKVTQSSRYLVKRTGEKVFLECVQDMDHENMFWYRQDPGLGLRLIYFSYDVKMKEKGDIPEGYSVSREKKERFSLILESASTNQTSMYLCASSFSSGPLAKNIQYFGAGTRLSVL.

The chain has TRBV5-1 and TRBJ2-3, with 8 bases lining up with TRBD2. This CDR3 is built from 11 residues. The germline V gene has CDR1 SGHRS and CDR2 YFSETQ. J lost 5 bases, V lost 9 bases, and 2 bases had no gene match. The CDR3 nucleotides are TGCGCCACCCGGGGGGGAGATACGCAGTATTTT. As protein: CATRGGDTQYF.

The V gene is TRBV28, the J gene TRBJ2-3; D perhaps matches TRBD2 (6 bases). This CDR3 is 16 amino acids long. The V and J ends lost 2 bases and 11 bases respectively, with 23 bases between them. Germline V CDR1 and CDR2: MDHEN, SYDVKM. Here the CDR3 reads CASSLPDSPRLEGQYF. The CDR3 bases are TGTGCCAGCAGTTTACCGGACTCCCCTCGCCTGGAGGGGCAGTATTTT. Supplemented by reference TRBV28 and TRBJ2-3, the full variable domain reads DVKVTQSSRYLVKRTGEKVFLECVQDMDHENMFWYRQDPGLGLRLIYFSYDVKMKEKGDIPEGYSVSREKKERFSLILESASTNQTSMYLCASSLPDSPRLEGQYFGPGTRLTVL.

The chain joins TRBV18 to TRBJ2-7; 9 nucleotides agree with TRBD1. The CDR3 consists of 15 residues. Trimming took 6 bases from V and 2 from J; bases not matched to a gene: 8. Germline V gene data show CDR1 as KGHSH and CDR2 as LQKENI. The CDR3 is CASSPRQGVTYEQYF. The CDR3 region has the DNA TGTGCCAGCTCTCCCCGACAGGGGGTTACCTACGAGCAGTACTTC.

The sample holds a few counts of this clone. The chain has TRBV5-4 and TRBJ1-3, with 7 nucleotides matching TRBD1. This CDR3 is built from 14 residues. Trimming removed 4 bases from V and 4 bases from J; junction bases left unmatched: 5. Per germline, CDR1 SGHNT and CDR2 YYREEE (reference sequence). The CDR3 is CASSLTGPGNTIYF. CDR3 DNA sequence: TGTGCCAGCAGCCTGACAGGGCCCGGAAACACCATATATTTT.

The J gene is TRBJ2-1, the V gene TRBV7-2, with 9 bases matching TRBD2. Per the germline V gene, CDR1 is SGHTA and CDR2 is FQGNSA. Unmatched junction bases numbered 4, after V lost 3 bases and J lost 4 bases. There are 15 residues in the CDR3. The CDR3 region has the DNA TGTGCCAGCAGCTTCACAAGCGGGGGGTACAATGAGCAGTTCTTC. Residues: CASSFTSGGYNEQFF.

As DNA, the CDR3 is TGTGCCAGCAGTCTCTACAGGGACGAGCAGTACTTC. It translates to CASSLYRDEQYF. This chain uses TRBV6-6 with TRBJ2-7; TRBD1 is a possible D gene (6 bases). Germline lookup yields CDR1 MNHNY and CDR2 SVGAGI (reference sequence). V was trimmed by 5 bases and J by 5 bases, leaving 10 bases between them. The CDR3 is 12 amino acids.

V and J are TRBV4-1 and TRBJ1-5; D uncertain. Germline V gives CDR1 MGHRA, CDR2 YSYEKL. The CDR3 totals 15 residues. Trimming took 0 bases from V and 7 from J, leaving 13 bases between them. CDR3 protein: CASSQDLLARQPQHF. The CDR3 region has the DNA TGCGCCAGCAGCCAAGACCTCCTGGCGAGGCAGCCCCAGCATTTT.

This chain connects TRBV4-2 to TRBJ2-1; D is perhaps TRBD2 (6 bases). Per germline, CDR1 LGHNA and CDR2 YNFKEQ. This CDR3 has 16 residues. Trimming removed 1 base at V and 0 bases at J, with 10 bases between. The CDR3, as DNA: TGTGCCAGCAGCCAAGGGGCGGGGAGCTCCTACAATGAGCAGTTCTTC. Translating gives CASSQGAGSSYNEQFF.

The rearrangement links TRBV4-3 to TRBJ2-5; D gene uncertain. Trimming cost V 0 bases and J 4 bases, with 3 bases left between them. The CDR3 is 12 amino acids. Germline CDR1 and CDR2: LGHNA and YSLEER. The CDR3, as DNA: TGCGCCAGCAGCCAAGATCGAGAGACCCAGTACTTC. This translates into CASSQDRETQYF.

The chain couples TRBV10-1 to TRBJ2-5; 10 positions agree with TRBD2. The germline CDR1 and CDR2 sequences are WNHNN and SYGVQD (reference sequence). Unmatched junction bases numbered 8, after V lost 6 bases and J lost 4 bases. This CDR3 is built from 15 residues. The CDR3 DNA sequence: TGCGCCAGCAGCGGACAAGCGGGGGGGCCAGAGACCCAGTACTTC. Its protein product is CASSGQAGGPETQYF.

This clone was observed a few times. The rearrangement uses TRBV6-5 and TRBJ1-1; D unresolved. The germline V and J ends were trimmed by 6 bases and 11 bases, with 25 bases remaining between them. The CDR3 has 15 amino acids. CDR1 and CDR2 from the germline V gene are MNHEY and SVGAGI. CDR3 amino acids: CASSPRRFGLRAAFF. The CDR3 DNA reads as TGTGCCAGCAGCCCGCGGCGCTTCGGTTTGCGCGCGGCTTTCTTT.